The 10 T cell receptor beta chains presented below share a single source sample, sequenced in a study of blood T cells in healthy people across ages. A second 7 to 11 cycle PCR used barcoded and J-beta primers. TCRdb re-derived calls from the 5' RACE reads in MiXCR, one entry per CDR3 protein. The sample contains 900,000 to 950,000 distinct CDR3 sequences, 29% of which appear only once. The same sample was also studied in work on T cells of mothers and their children.

Sequencing was carried out using blood. Receptors originate from a woman between 40 and 50 years old in good health.

The V gene is TRBV7-6, the J gene TRBJ2-1; 7 bases fit TRBD1. Losses at the gene ends were 0 bases for V and 5 bases for J; bases not matched to a gene: 1. Germline V gene lookup returns CDR1 SGHVS and CDR2 FNYEAQ. The CDR3 is made up of 14 amino acids. CDR3 loop: CASSLATGHNEQFF. In nucleotides, the CDR3 is TGTGCCAGCAGCTTAGCGACAGGGCACAATGAGCAGTTCTTC.

This clonotype occurred a few times. The chain uses TRBV27 and TRBJ2-3; 7 nucleotides align to TRBD1. With 4 bases clipped from V and 0 bases from J, the junction kept 4 bases outside the gene matches. CDR1 is MNHEY, CDR2 SMNVEV, per germline (reference sequence). The CDR3 covers 15 residues. CDR3 nucleotides: TGTGCCAGCAGTTCAACAGGGGCGAGCACAGATACGCAGTATTTT. This encodes CASSSTGASTDTQYF.

V and J are TRBV27 and TRBJ1-4; 8 bases align to TRBD1. V was clipped by 6 bases and J by 6 bases; unmatched bases: 9. Germline CDR1 reads MNHEY; CDR2 reads SMNVEV (reference sequence). The CDR3 covers 15 residues. CDR3: CASSSPGGTYEKLFF. Written as DNA, the CDR3 is TGTGCCAGCAGCTCTCCAGGGGGCACTTATGAAAAACTGTTTTTT.

With respect to this clonotype: Possible read error: a much larger clone is one base away. The V gene is TRBV11-2, the J gene TRBJ2-4; 10 positions match TRBD1. The J call may be faulty, since TRBJ2-7 better matches the DNA end. CDR3 length: 14 residues. The germline V gene has CDR1 SGHAT and CDR2 FQNNGV. This CDR3 reads CAGSSGQGIDEQYF. The CDR3 nucleotides are TGTGCCGGCAGCTCGGGACAGGGGATCGACGAGCAGTACTTC.

The chain links TRBV19 to TRBJ1-6, with TRBD1 identical over 7 bases. The CDR3 has 17 residues. V dropped 2 bases and J dropped 7; count of bases not matched to a gene: 11. Germline V gives CDR1 LNHDA, CDR2 SQIVND (reference sequence). The CDR3 protein is CASSIMQGQRRNSPLHF. The DNA of the CDR3 is TGTGCCAGTAGTATAATGCAGGGACAGCGTCGAAATTCACCCCTCCACTTT.

About this clonotype: A read error may produce the germline difference seen at one junction end. This rearrangement joins TRBV7-2 to TRBJ2-7; TRBD2 agrees at 8 bases. This CDR3 spans 13 amino acids. Per germline, CDR1 SGHTA and CDR2 FQGNSA. For the CDR3, the DNA is TGTGCCAGCAGCTCGGGACTAGTCTACGGGCAGTACTTC. Amino acids: CASSSGLVYGQYF.

This clonotype was observed at least ten times. This chain links TRBV2 with TRBJ2-1, with D unresolved. V gave up 7 bases and J gave up 7 bases, with 11 bases separating them. Per germline, CDR1 SNHLY and CDR2 FYNNEI. CDR3 length: 12 amino acids. This chain's CDR3 is CASMTDANEQFF. The CDR3 nucleotides read TGTGCCAGCATGACGGATGCAAATGAGCAGTTCTTC. Combining the CDR3 with reference TRBV2 and TRBJ2-1 gives the whole variable domain EPEVTQTPSHQVTQMGQEVILRCVPISNHLYFYWYRQILGQKVEFLVSFYNNEISEKSEIFDDQFSVERPDGSNFTLKIRSTKLEDSAMYFCASMTDANEQFFGPGTRLTVL.

Details on this clonotype: This may be a read error: a much more frequent sequence differs by one nucleotide. V and J are TRBV4-1 and TRBJ2-7, with TRBD1 matching 9 bases. Trimming removed 4 bases from V and 5 bases from J; junction bases left unmatched: 6. The CDR3 length is 14 residues. In germline, CDR1 is MGHRA, CDR2 YSYEKL. DNA for the CDR3: TGCGCCAGCAGCCGAACCGGGACAGGGCACGAGCAGTACTTC. It translates to CASSRTGTGHEQYF.

The chain uses TRBV5-1 and TRBJ2-3, with 9 bases fitting TRBD2. This CDR3 has 17 amino acids. The germline V gene encodes CDR1 SGHRS and CDR2 YFSETQ. V lost 2 bases to trimming and J lost 5 bases; unmatched junction nucleotides: 12. This CDR3 is CASSFQAAGGPGDTQYF. The CDR3 DNA reads as TGCGCCAGCAGCTTTCAAGCGGCGGGGGGGCCGGGAGATACGCAGTATTTT.

This clonotype showed up just once. A much larger clone is a single base away; this may be a read error. In DNA form, the CDR3 reads TGTGCCACCAGCAGGAACAGAGTTCAAGAGACCCAGTACTTC. Residues: CATSRNRVQETQYF. The chain joins TRBV15 to TRBJ2-5; D is unresolved. The CDR3 contains 14 residues. Germline-derived CDR1 and CDR2 are LNHNV and YYDKDF (reference sequence). V gave up 3 bases and J gave up 2 bases, with 10 bases separating them.